What follows describes a single T cell receptor (beta chain). Its cognate antigen is unknown. The entry originates in a study of T cell responses to AZD1222 COVID-19 vaccine. CDR1 is MDHEN, CDR2 SYDVKM, per germline. With 3 bases removed from V and 2 bases from J, the gap between germline ends came to 10 bases. This CDR3 contains 15 residues. The study, taken as a whole, reports: Only five or six individuals given AZD1222 were seropositive at baseline. Clonal diversity was possibly underestimated, and white British individuals and females predominated among donors.

TCRdb keeps only in-frame clones here, not all; method: immunoSEQ multiplex PCR. The sample records roughly 150,000 clones, 90% to 95% being singletons. The chain links TRBV28 to TRBJ2-2; TRBD2 might be the D (5 bases). The sequences come from peripheral blood, collected 28 days after the second AZD1222 dose. The clonotype was recovered from an adult who received the AZD1222 COVID-19 vaccine. The CDR3 DNA reads as TGTGCCAGCAGTTTTGGGCGGGCTAACACCGGGGAGCTGTTTTTT. This translates into CASSFGRANTGELFF. Filled out from reference TRBV28 and TRBJ2-2, the complete variable domain reads DVKVTQSSRYLVKRTGEKVFLECVQDMDHENMFWYRQDPGLGLRLIYFSYDVKMKEKGDIPEGYSVSREKKERFSLILESASTNQTSMYLCASSFGRANTGELFFGEGSRLTVL.